A single sample gave rise to the 30 T cell receptor beta chains below, sequenced in a study of human thymus T cells. Sequencing was performed with immunoSEQ multiplex PCR; in TCRdb, only in-frame clones are kept and a portion is missing. The sample holds about 60,000 clones; 94% are singletons and the top ten take approximately 5.9%. The sequenced material came from blood. These receptors came from a boy younger than two with a congenital heart defect but otherwise immunologically healthy.

The chain carries TRBV25-1 and TRBJ2-1; 8 nucleotides line up with TRBD2. Germline CDR1 reads MGHDK; CDR2 reads SYGVNS. The CDR3 runs to 14 residues. Trimming removed 7 bases from V and 6 bases from J; junction bases left unmatched: 8. The CDR3 DNA sequence: TGTGCCAGCATCGGCCGGGGGGGCATCAATGAGCAGTTCTTC. As protein: CASIGRGGINEQFF. Together with reference TRBV25-1 and TRBJ2-1, the CDR3 gives the full variable domain: EADIYQTPRYLVIGTGKKITLECSQTMGHDKMYWYQQDPGMELHLIHYSYGVNSTEKGDLSSESTVSRIRTEHFPLTLESARPSHTSQYLCASIGRGGINEQFFGPGTRLTVL.

As concerns this clone: The germline gene is not matched at one end of the junction; a read error may be the cause. Other DNA sequences of this sample code for an identical CDR3. The gene calls are TRBV11-3 and TRBJ1-1; D call uncertain. Per germline, CDR1 SGHNT and CDR2 YENEEA. The CDR3 is made up of 15 amino acids. The CDR3 region has the DNA TGTGCCAGCAGCTTAGATCGGTTCCCTTACACTGAAGCTTTCTTC. This codes for CASSLDRFPYTEAFF.

The count of this clone is one. DNA for the CDR3: TGTGCCAGCAGCTTAGGGACAGTAGGAAACATTCAGTACTTC. Protein product: CASSLGTVGNIQYF. This chain links TRBV11-2 with TRBJ2-4; possibly TRBD1 for D (6 bases). The germline V and J ends were trimmed by 1 base and 6 bases, with 10 bases remaining between them. The CDR3 has 14 amino acids. Germline CDR1 and CDR2: SGHAT and FQNNGV.

This clone appeared once. The V gene is TRBV6-6, the J gene TRBJ2-7; 7 positions match TRBD2. The CDR3 runs to 15 residues. The germline V gene encodes CDR1 MNHNY and CDR2 SVGAGI (reference sequence). J was trimmed by 5 bases and V by 0 bases; bases with no gene match: 7. For the CDR3, the DNA is TGTGCCAGCAGTTACTCGGGACTAAGAGGGGACGAGCAGTACTTC. This sequence encodes CASSYSGLRGDEQYF.

The V and J genes are TRBV7-2 and TRBJ2-3; tentative D call: TRBD1 (5 bases). The V gene lost 6 bases and the J gene lost 3 bases, with 16 bases spanning the gap. CDR3 size: 15 residues. Looked up from germline, CDR1 is SGHTA and CDR2 is FQGNSA. The CDR3 here is CASRLGPSLTDTQYF. In DNA, the CDR3 is TGTGCCAGCAGGCTGGGGCCATCTCTTACAGATACGCAGTATTTT. The complete variable domain, with remaining parts taken from reference TRBV7-2 and TRBJ2-3, reads GAGVSQSPSNKVTEKGKDVELRCDPISGHTALYWYRQSLGQGLEFLIYFQGNSAPDKSGLPSDRFSAERTGGSVSTLTIQRTQQEDSAVYLCASRLGPSLTDTQYFGPGTRLTVL.

The chain carries TRBV6-5 and TRBJ2-1; no reliable D call. Trimming removed 2 bases at V and 0 bases at J, with 8 bases between. The germline V gene encodes CDR1 MNHEY and CDR2 SVGAGI. This CDR3 comprises 15 residues. CDR3: CASSYRVGSYNEQFF. CDR3 sequence (DNA): TGTGCCAGCAGTTACAGAGTTGGCTCCTACAATGAGCAGTTCTTC.

The chain couples TRBV6-1 to TRBJ1-1; D remains unclear. Germline V CDR1 and CDR2: MNHNS, SASEGT. The V end lost 3 bases, the J end lost 2 bases, and 1 base lay between the germline ends. The CDR3 sequence is 11 residues long. In nucleotides, the CDR3 is TGTGCCAGCAGTGACAACACTGAAGCTTTCTTT. Its protein product is CASSDNTEAFF.

This chain links TRBV9 with TRBJ2-5; a weak D match, TRBD2 (5 bases). Trimming took 0 bases from V and 0 from J, leaving 12 bases between them. The CDR3 consists of 16 residues. Germline V CDR1 and CDR2: SGDLS, YYNGEE. CDR3 loop: CASSVGVGSYQETQYF. The CDR3 bases are TGTGCCAGCAGCGTAGGGGTGGGGAGCTACCAAGAGACCCAGTACTTC.

CDR3 sequence (DNA): TGTGCCAGCAGCTCTACTAGGGGTAGGAGTGATCAGCCCCAGCATTTT. It specifies CASSSTRGRSDQPQHF. V is TRBV14 and J is TRBJ1-5; D might be TRBD1 (5 bases). Germline CDR1 is SGHDN and CDR2 is FVKESK. The germline V and J ends were trimmed by 5 bases and 5 bases, with 19 bases remaining between them. CDR3 size: 16 residues.

Worth noting for this clone: The sample holds other DNA sequences that translate to the same CDR3. This chain joins TRBV4-2 and TRBJ2-7; 8 positions agree with TRBD1. J gave up 2 bases and V 0 bases, and 3 bases lay outside the gene matches. Germline values: CDR1 LGHNA, CDR2 YNFKEQ. The CDR3 is 15 residues long. CDR3 in DNA: TGTGCCAGCAGCCAAGACGGGACAGGTCCCTACGAGCAGTACTTC. Translating gives CASSQDGTGPYEQYF.

The V gene is TRBV4-2, the J gene TRBJ2-3, with D possibly being TRBD1 (6 bases). Between the trimmed V and J ends, which lost 1 base and 7 bases, there was a span of 12 bases. CDR3 length: 14 residues. Germline assignment: CDR1 LGHNA and CDR2 YNFKEQ. CDR3 DNA sequence: TGTGCCAGCAGCCAAGCCTCAGGGGACCATACGCAGTATTTT. This encodes CASSQASGDHTQYF.

J is TRBJ1-1 and V is TRBV27; 7 positions agree with TRBD1. Germline V gene sequence: CDR1 MNHEY, CDR2 SMNVEV (reference sequence). The junction had 15 bases not matched to a gene; V was cut back by 6 bases and J by 8 bases. CDR3 size: 15 residues. Written as DNA, the CDR3 is TGTGCCAGCAGGGGGCGGGACAGATCAATCCTAGAAGCTTTCTTT. It is translated as CASRGRDRSILEAFF.

The V call is TRBV29-1, the J call TRBJ1-1; D is unclear. Trimming cost V 5 bases and J 0 bases, with 4 bases left between them. The CDR3 is 11 amino acids. Germline CDR1 reads SQVTM; CDR2 reads ANQGSEA. The CDR3 loop reads CSVTLNTEAFF. For the CDR3, the DNA is TGCAGCGTTACCCTGAACACTGAAGCTTTCTTT.

The chain is built from TRBV5-4 and TRBJ1-2, with 12 bases aligning to TRBD1. V shed 8 bases, J shed 6 bases, and the junction held 14 bases outside the gene matches. The CDR3 sequence is 16 residues long. Per germline, CDR1 SGHNT and CDR2 YYREEE (reference sequence). CDR3 nucleotides: TGTGCCAGTCTCCGGGACAGGGGGCAGGGGTTGGATGGCTACACCTTC. Translation: CASLRDRGQGLDGYTF.

V is TRBV6-5 and J is TRBJ2-7, with TRBD1 as a possible D gene (5 bases). Looked up from germline, CDR1 is MNHEY and CDR2 is SVGAGI. The CDR3 has 13 residues. V was shortened by 5 bases and J by 4 bases, with 12 bases between the two germline ends. CDR3 protein: CASSPGQRYEQYF. The DNA of the CDR3 is TGTGCCAGCAGTCCCGGACAAAGGTACGAGCAGTACTTC.

V is TRBV7-6 and J is TRBJ1-5; D gene ambiguous. CDR3 length equals 14 residues. V lost 6 bases to trimming and J lost 6 bases, with 15 bases between them. Germline-derived CDR1 and CDR2 are SGHVS and FNYEAQ. CDR3 sequence (DNA): TGTGCCAGCAGTCCCTACAGAGGGAGTCAGCCCCAGCATTTT. The encoded protein is CASSPYRGSQPQHF.

The chain is built from TRBV14 and TRBJ1-5; D is perhaps TRBD1 (5 bases). Deletions cut 0 bases from V and 9 bases from J, with 9 bases between. The CDR3 has 13 amino acids. The germline CDR1 and CDR2 sequences are SGHDN and FVKESK. The CDR3 nucleotides read TGTGCCAGCAGCCAAGAGTTTGGGGGGCCCCAGCATTTT. Protein: CASSQEFGGPQHF. Looking up the rest from reference TRBV14 and TRBJ1-5 gives the full variable domain: EAGVTQFPSHSVIEKGQTVTLRCDPISGHDNLYWYRRVMGKEIKFLLHFVKESKQDESGMPNNRFLAERTGGTYSTLKVQPAELEDSGVYFCASSQEFGGPQHFGDGTRLSIL.

The V gene is TRBV11-2, the J gene TRBJ2-7; tentatively, D is TRBD2 (6 bases). V dropped 1 base and J dropped 2 bases, with 9 bases sitting between them. Germline V gene lookup returns CDR1 SGHAT and CDR2 FQNNGV. This CDR3 region has 14 residues. This chain's CDR3 is CASSLGAGTYEQYF. The CDR3 DNA reads as TGTGCCAGCAGCTTAGGGGCGGGGACCTACGAGCAGTACTTC.

The chain joins TRBV4-3 to TRBJ2-7; D assignment may be TRBD1 or TRBD2 (7 bases each). V lost 0 bases and J 3 bases, leaving 12 bases between the germline ends. Germline V gene data show CDR1 as LGHNA and CDR2 as YSLEER. The CDR3 loop spans 15 amino acids. The CDR3 is CASSQDGRGGYEQYF. The CDR3 region has the DNA TGCGCCAGCAGCCAAGACGGCAGGGGGGGCTACGAGCAGTACTTC.

This sequence joins TRBV11-2 and TRBJ2-7; the match to TRBD1 covers 10 bases. The CDR3 is 13 residues long. Germline V gene lookup returns CDR1 SGHAT and CDR2 FQNNGV. Trimming cost V 4 bases and J 6 bases; bases outside gene matches: 3. CDR3 DNA sequence: TGTGCCAGCAGCTCGACAGGGGGCCGCGAGCAGTACTTC. Residues: CASSSTGGREQYF.

The chain is built from TRBV27 and TRBJ1-5; 10 bases match TRBD1. CDR3 length: 15 residues. Germline CDR1 is MNHEY and CDR2 is SMNVEV (reference sequence). After removal of 5 bases from V and 2 bases from J, the junction contained 3 bases not matched to a gene. CDR3 loop: CASSLGTGGNQPQHF. The CDR3 bases are TGTGCCAGCAGTCTAGGGACAGGGGGCAATCAGCCCCAGCATTTT.

V is TRBV19 and J is TRBJ2-4; the match to TRBD2 covers 12 bases. This CDR3 comprises 19 residues. CDR1 and CDR2 (germline): LNHDA, SQIVND (reference sequence). With V trimmed by 0 bases and J by 0 bases, 6 bases remained unmatched. The CDR3 here is CASSIELAGGKLAKNIQYF. The CDR3 nucleotides read TGTGCCAGTAGTATAGAACTAGCGGGGGGAAAACTAGCCAAAAACATTCAGTACTTC.

The chain is built from TRBV28 and TRBJ1-2, with D possibly matching TRBD1 (5 bases). The CDR3 is made up of 14 amino acids. Germline CDR1 and CDR2: MDHEN and SYDVKM. V dropped 6 bases and J dropped 8 bases, with 19 bases sitting between them. For the CDR3, the DNA is TGTGCCAGCAGCCTCGGAGGGAGGGGTCGGGGCTACACCTTC. It specifies CASSLGGRGRGYTF.

The rearrangement uses TRBV11-2 and TRBJ2-7; D not certain. In germline, CDR1 is SGHAT, CDR2 FQNNGV. V lost 5 bases and J 4 bases, leaving 3 bases between the germline ends. CDR3 length: 10 residues. The CDR3 sequence is CASSGYEQYF. CDR3 nucleotides: TGTGCCAGCAGCGGGTACGAGCAGTACTTC.

The chain joins TRBV5-1 to TRBJ2-5; D unclear. Germline V gene sequence: CDR1 SGHRS, CDR2 YFSETQ. Deletions cut 6 bases from V and 5 bases from J, with 8 bases between. This CDR3 is built from 11 residues. The CDR3 sequence: CASTLGETQYF. DNA for the CDR3: TGCGCCAGCACCCTGGGCGAGACCCAGTACTTC.

The chain employs TRBV19 and TRBJ2-5; 7 bases are shared with TRBD1. The germline V gene has CDR1 LNHDA and CDR2 SQIVND (reference sequence). The CDR3 has 13 residues. V lost 1 base to trimming and J lost 4 bases; unmatched junction nucleotides: 0. The CDR3 DNA sequence: TGTGCCAGTAGTATAGGACAGGGAGAGACCCAGTACTTC. Its translation is CASSIGQGETQYF.

V is TRBV7-2 and J is TRBJ1-1; D is undetermined. CDR3 size: 14 residues. CDR1 and CDR2 from the germline V gene are SGHTA and FQGNSA. V was cut by 3 bases and J by 4 bases, with 12 bases left in between. For the CDR3, the DNA is TGTGCCAGCAGCTTGGTTGGTTTTGTCACTGAAGCTTTCTTT. Protein sequence: CASSLVGFVTEAFF.

The chain employs TRBV11-2 and TRBJ2-7, with D perhaps matching TRBD2 (5 bases). Trimming stripped 5 bases from V and 6 bases from J, with 17 bases between. CDR1 and CDR2 (germline): SGHAT, FQNNGV. The CDR3 covers 14 residues. CDR3 residues: CASSANLGSSEQYF. Written as DNA, the CDR3 is TGTGCCAGCAGCGCCAATCTGGGGAGCTCCGAGCAGTACTTC.

As regards this clone: Sequence at one end of the junction differs from germline and may be a read error. V gene TRBV7-7 combines with J gene TRBJ2-3, with TRBD2 identical over 10 bases. Germline values: CDR1 SSHAT, CDR2 FNYEAQ (reference sequence). CDR3 size: 14 residues. In DNA form, the CDR3 reads TGTGCTAGCAGCAGCGGGAGGGGCACAGATACGCAGTATTTT. As protein: CASSSGRGTDTQYF.

The table lists this clone with a count of one. This sequence joins TRBV25-1 and TRBJ2-1; either TRBD1 or TRBD2 may supply D (5 bases each). Germline lookup yields CDR1 MGHDK and CDR2 SYGVNS. The CDR3 spans 16 residues. The germline V and J ends were trimmed by 6 bases and 5 bases, with 20 bases remaining between them. The DNA of the CDR3 is TGTGCCAGCAGACCCGGTGGCAGGGCGAGGGACAATGAGCAGTTCTTC. Translation: CASRPGGRARDNEQFF.